The present TCR beta chain was sequenced within a study of control samples from healthy donors and cancer patients. Germline V gene sequence: CDR1 SEHNR, CDR2 FQNEAQ (reference sequence). J gave up 8 bases and V 3 bases, and 4 bases lay outside the gene matches. This CDR3 contains 13 residues. This clone was observed once. The table came from immunoSEQ multiplex PCR; TCRdb's copy has only in-frame clones and leaves some out. This table holds more than 30,000 clones, around 82% found once. The chain links TRBV7-9 to TRBJ1-1; TRBD1 aligns across 9 bases. This clonotype was sampled from a woman aged 55 to 70 with lung cancer. Sequences were obtained from PBMCs. The CDR3 here is CASSFTGQGEAFF. CDR3 in DNA: TGTGCCAGCAGCTTCACGGGACAGGGCGAAGCTTTCTTT.